The rows below give T cell receptor beta chains drawn from one sample of a study of cytomegalovirus exposure and HLA in healthy donors. Produced via immunoSEQ multiplex PCR; TCRdb's table is partial and in-frame only. Here the sample spans approximately 130,000 clones, about 74% being singletons. What was sequenced was PBMCs. The receptors shown here come from a man aged 30-40 years in good health and CMV-seronegative. Each CDR3 is given with its conserved first and last residue. The D gene is left open where the match is weak. Rows give clone size only sometimes, using once, few, many, or a class for an expanded clone.

D,size,J,V,DNA,CDR3
-,-,TRBJ2-7,TRBV5-4,TGTGCCAGCAGCCTGGACTACTCCTACGAGCAGTACTTC,CASSLDYSYEQYF
-,-,TRBJ2-7,TRBV5-1,TGCGCCAGCAGCTTCAACACGTTAGCGGAGCAGTACTTC,CASSFNTLAEQYF
-,-,TRBJ1-1,TRBV7-3,TGTGCCAGCAGCCGCCAGGGTTACGGGACTGAAGCTTTCTTT,CASSRQGYGTEAFF
-,-,TRBJ2-5,TRBV2,TGTGCCAGCAGTGAGACCGGGGAAACCCAGTACTTC,CASSETGETQYF
-,-,TRBJ2-1,TRBV5-6,TGTGCCAGCAGCTTGGAGCCGATCTCCTACAATGAGCAGTTCTTC,CASSLEPISYNEQFF
TRBD1,few,TRBJ2-3,TRBV5-6,TGTGCCAGCAGCTTACCGGGACAGGCAACAGATACGCAGTATTTT,CASSLPGQATDTQYF
TRBD1,-,TRBJ1-5,TRBV6-6,TGTGCCAGCAGTTACTCGAGGCAGGGGGCTAATCAGCCCCAGCATTTT,CASSYSRQGANQPQHF
-,-,TRBJ2-2,TRBV5-1,TGCGCCAGCAGCTTGGGAACCCGACAGACCGGGGAGCTGTTTTTT,CASSLGTRQTGELFF
TRBD2,once,TRBJ2-2,TRBV9,TGTGCCAGCAGCGTAAACGGGAGGGCCGCCGGGGAGCTGTTTTTT,CASSVNGRAAGELFF
TRBD2,once,TRBJ2-1,TRBV4-3,TGCGCCAGCAGCCAAGGGCGGGGTAGGGGTAGCGGGGGTAAGTCCTACAATGAGCAGTTCTTC,CASSQGRGRGSGGKSYNEQFF
TRBD1,few,TRBJ1-4,TRBV28,TGTGCCAGCAGTTTAGGGACAGGGGGAGGGATGAGTGTGGAAAAACTGTTTTTT,CASSLGTGGGMSVEKLFF
-,few,TRBJ1-1,TRBV27,TGTGCCAGCAGTTCAGGGGCCACTGAAGCTTTCTTT,CASSSGATEAFF
TRBD1,-,TRBJ1-5,TRBV28,TGTGCCAGCAGTTTAGGAGGGGCAGGGGGCGCCGGGGGTCAGCCCCAGCATTTT,CASSLGGAGGAGGQPQHF